Each of the 8 T cell receptor beta chains below was sequenced from the same sample in a study of blood T cells in healthy people across ages. Primed by a sample-barcoded 5' primer and a J-beta primer mix, a second PCR proceeded for about 7 to 12 cycles. TCRdb re-analysed the 5' RACE reads in MiXCR, keeping a single row per CDR3 protein. The table lists about 570,000 distinct CDR3 sequences, about 25% of them singletons. Sequenced: blood. These receptors all come from a woman aged 70-85 years in good health.

The chain recombines TRBV5-1 with TRBJ1-3, with TRBD1 identical over 7 bases. The CDR3 contains 16 residues. The germline V gene has CDR1 SGHRS and CDR2 YFSETQ. After removal of 0 bases from V and 3 bases from J, the junction contained 6 bases not matched to a gene. The CDR3 DNA reads as TGCGCCAGCAGCTTGGAGTTACAGGGGAATGGAAACACCATATATTTT. It specifies CASSLELQGNGNTIYF.

The CDR3: CASSLIAGSGADTQYF. CDR3 in DNA: TGCGCCAGCAGCCTAATAGCGGGGTCAGGGGCAGATACGCAGTATTTT. The rearrangement uses TRBV4-3 and TRBJ2-3, with TRBD2 matching 8 bases. J lost 4 bases, V lost 4 bases, and 10 bases had no gene match. The length of the CDR3 is 16 residues. CDR1 is LGHNA and CDR2 is YSLEER in the germline V gene.

The rearrangement links TRBV2 to TRBJ2-5, with 7 bases identical to TRBD2. CDR1 is SNHLY, CDR2 FYNNEI, per germline. The J segment lost 11 bases and the V segment lost 0 bases, leaving 3 bases of the junction unmatched. This CDR3 is built from 12 residues. The CDR3 sequence is CASSEARREQYF. The CDR3 DNA follows: TGTGCCAGCAGTGAAGCTAGGCGGGAGCAGTACTTC.

V gene TRBV27 combines with J gene TRBJ1-1; D ambiguous. CDR1 and CDR2 (germline): MNHEY, SMNVEV (reference sequence). The CDR3 extends over 14 amino acids. V was clipped by 6 bases and J by 3 bases, with 14 bases between them. The CDR3 DNA reads as TGTGCCAGCAGCAGAGGATCCAGCTACACTGAAGCTTTCTTT. Translating gives CASSRGSSYTEAFF.

This clonotype was recorded only once. The chain has TRBV20-1 and TRBJ2-5; 8 bases match TRBD2. The J call may be wrong; the DNA end is better matched by TRBJ2-7. The CDR3 contains 13 residues. Germline V gives CDR1 DFQATT, CDR2 SNEGSKA (reference sequence). This CDR3 reads CSASGGAVYEQYF. As DNA, the CDR3 is TGCAGTGCTAGCGGGGGGGCCGTATACGAGCAGTACTTC.

The chain links TRBV19 to TRBJ1-1; TRBD1 agrees at 11 bases. Germline values: CDR1 LNHDA, CDR2 SQIVND (reference sequence). V dropped 10 bases and J dropped 5; count of bases not matched to a gene: 9. The CDR3 is 14 residues long. The CDR3 loop is CATSIGTGGTEAFF. The CDR3 DNA is TGTGCCACCAGTATTGGGACAGGGGGAACTGAAGCTTTCTTT.

This clonotype came up a few times. CDR3 residues: CASSVTGTLTYEQYF. The CDR3 DNA reads TGTGCCAGCAGTGTTACCGGGACACTAACCTACGAGCAGTACTTC. The chain is built from TRBV6-2 or TRBV6-3 and TRBJ2-7, with D tentatively TRBD1 (6 bases). The germline V gene has CDR1 MNHEY and CDR2 SVGEGT. Trimming cost V 5 bases and J 2 bases, with 16 bases left between them. CDR3 length equals 15 residues.

In its sample, this clonotype was seen a few times. The chain is built from TRBV7-2 and TRBJ2-1; TRBD2 is a possible D gene (6 bases). Trimming took off 3 bases at V and 9 bases at J, with 15 bases between the two ends. CDR1 and CDR2 from the germline V gene are SGHTA and FQGNSA. This CDR3 is built from 14 residues. The CDR3 here is CASSFPGGRGEQFF. The CDR3 DNA reads as TGTGCCAGCAGCTTCCCAGGAGGGAGAGGTGAGCAGTTCTTC.